This passage covers 24 T cell receptor beta chains from one sample sequenced in a study of vaccination effects on CD4 cells after COVID-19. Expansion with viral peptide pools was applied to antigen-specific CD4+ T cells by the ViraFEST assay prior to sequencing. It was after more than nine days of culture that CD4+ T cells were isolated. No antigens are known for them. Profiled with immunoSEQ multiplex PCR; TCRdb holds only in-frame clones, not every one. Of approximately 87,000 clones in the sample, roughly 80% were seen once. The input for sequencing was CD4+ T cells from PBMCs cultured with HCoV-229E spike peptides, taken before COVID-19 vaccination. The receptors stem from a human donor who received a COVID-19 vaccine.

This clone has only a few counts. The chain employs TRBV27 and TRBJ2-1, with a weak D call TRBD1 (5 bases). This CDR3 is built from 17 residues. V was shortened by 5 bases and J by 0 bases, with 17 bases between the two germline ends. The germline gives CDR1 MNHEY, CDR2 SMNVEV (reference sequence). CDR3 in amino acids: CASSPTRGQISYNEQFF. The CDR3 bases are TGTGCCAGCAGTCCGACAAGGGGCCAAATCTCCTACAATGAGCAGTTCTTC.

The chain combines TRBV3-1 (or the pseudogene TRBV3-2) with TRBJ2-3; possibly TRBD1 or TRBD2 for D (6 bases each). Trimming shortened V by 3 bases and J by 8 bases, and 12 bases separated the two germline ends. Germline-derived CDR1 and CDR2 are LGHDT and YNNKEL (reference sequence). The CDR3 spans 13 residues. The CDR3 region has the DNA TGTGCCAGCAGCCAGATAGGGGGAGGTACGCAGTATTTT. Protein: CASSQIGGGTQYF.

The CDR3 spells CASSPLKGAVGYGYTF. Written as DNA, the CDR3 is TGTGCCAGCAGCCCTTTGAAGGGGGCTGTCGGCTATGGCTACACCTTC. The chain carries TRBV3-1 (or the pseudogene TRBV3-2) and TRBJ1-2; 7 positions match TRBD1. Looked up from germline, CDR1 is LGHDT and CDR2 is YNNKEL (reference sequence). V trimming: 4 bases; J trimming: 4 bases; junction bases outside the gene matches: 12. CDR3 length: 16 residues.

This clone was counted a few times. This chain links TRBV7-2 with TRBJ2-7, with D possibly being TRBD1 (5 bases). The CDR3 totals 14 residues. The V gene's germline CDR1 is SGHTA and CDR2 FQGNSA. The germline V and J ends were trimmed by 2 bases and 5 bases, with 13 bases remaining between them. CDR3 DNA: TGTGCCAGCAGCTTATCTATAGGCAGGGACGAGCAGTACGTC. It encodes CASSLSIGRDEQYV.

The chain is built from TRBV11-2 and TRBJ2-5; the D gene could be TRBD1 or TRBD2 (5 bases each). V dropped 8 bases and J dropped 2 bases, with 15 bases sitting between them. This CDR3 comprises 14 residues. Per germline, CDR1 SGHAT and CDR2 FQNNGV. The CDR3 bases are TGTGCCAGCCATCGGGGCCCCAGACAAGAGACCCAGTACTTC. Amino acid sequence: CASHRGPRQETQYF.

The J gene is TRBJ2-3, the V gene TRBV6-6, with 9 bases that match TRBD1. V shed 6 bases, J shed 3 bases, and the junction held 4 bases outside the gene matches. Germline V CDR1 and CDR2: MNHNY, SVGAGI (reference sequence). This CDR3 is built from 14 residues. The CDR3 sequence is CASRGTGLTDTQYF. CDR3 in DNA: TGTGCCAGCAGAGGGACAGGGTTGACAGATACGCAGTATTTT.

The J gene is TRBJ2-2, the V gene TRBV7-2; D remains unclear. The V end was cut by 0 bases, the J end by 8 bases, with 10 bases between. Looked up from germline, CDR1 is SGHTA and CDR2 is FQGNSA. The CDR3 runs 14 residues. The chain's CDR3 is CASSLARTLGELFF. In nucleotides, the CDR3 is TGTGCCAGCAGCTTAGCGCGGACGCTGGGGGAGCTGTTTTTT.

This chain uses TRBV3-1 (or the pseudogene TRBV3-2) with TRBJ2-7; the D is unclear. V was cut by 3 bases and J by 6 bases, with 12 bases left in between. The germline gives CDR1 LGHDT, CDR2 YNNKEL (reference sequence). This CDR3 has 13 residues. Here the CDR3 DNA reads TGTGCCAGCAGCCATACCCGGGTGGGCGAGCAGTACGTC. It yields the protein CASSHTRVGEQYV.

This rearrangement joins TRBV7-2 to TRBJ2-5; TRBD2 aligns across 7 bases. Germline values: CDR1 SGHTA, CDR2 FQGNSA. The CDR3 loop spans 14 amino acids. The junction had 7 bases not matched to a gene; V was cut back by 4 bases and J by 5 bases. The CDR3 sequence: CASSSRRGSETQYF. CDR3 coding DNA: TGTGCCAGCAGCTCCAGGCGGGGGTCCGAGACCCAGTACTTC.

The chain uses TRBV15 and TRBJ1-4, with D perhaps TRBD1 (6 bases). CDR3 size: 17 residues. Germline V CDR1 and CDR2: LNHNV, YYDKDF (reference sequence). V lost 0 bases and J 7 bases, leaving 18 bases between the germline ends. CDR3 in DNA: TGTGCCACCAGCAGAGATCGGGGTGCAGGGGCCAGTGAAAAACTGTTTTTT. This codes for CATSRDRGAGASEKLFF.

This chain joins TRBV19 and TRBJ1-1, with 8 bases identical to TRBD1. V lost 3 bases and J lost 3; bases outside the gene matches: 12. Germline assignment: CDR1 LNHDA and CDR2 SQIVND (reference sequence). The CDR3 extends over 17 amino acids. The DNA of the CDR3 is TGTGCCAGTAGTATCGACAGGGGCTTTCGGGTCGACACTGAAGCTTTCTTT. Protein product: CASSIDRGFRVDTEAFF.

The V call is TRBV2, the J call TRBJ2-2; TRBD2 matches at 11 bases. The CDR3 has 16 amino acids. In germline, CDR1 is SNHLY, CDR2 FYNNEI. With 4 bases clipped from V and 5 bases from J, the junction kept 6 bases outside the gene matches. DNA for the CDR3: TGTGCCAGCAGTGCCCTAGCGGGGGGCCAAACCGGGGAGCTGTTTTTT. Translating gives CASSALAGGQTGELFF.

V is TRBV5-1 and J is TRBJ1-2, with TRBD1 matching over 9 bases. This CDR3 has 17 amino acids. Trimming cost V 2 bases and J 0 bases; bases outside gene matches: 8. Germline CDR1 is SGHRS and CDR2 is YFSETQ. The CDR3 nucleotides read TGCGCCAGCAGCTTATCCGGGACAGGGAGGTCTAACTATGGCTACACCTTC. This sequence encodes CASSLSGTGRSNYGYTF.

This clone was seen a single time. The J gene is TRBJ2-5, the V gene TRBV5-5, with TRBD1 identical over 7 bases. Looked up from germline, CDR1 is SGHKS and CDR2 is YYEKEE (reference sequence). This CDR3 region has 15 residues. Trimming removed 4 bases from V and 4 bases from J; junction bases left unmatched: 10. The CDR3 reads CASSPKPTGRETQYF. The CDR3 bases are TGTGCCAGCAGCCCGAAACCGACAGGGCGAGAGACCCAGTACTTC.

This clone came up a few times. The chain uses TRBV7-9 and TRBJ1-6; D is uncertain. The ends were cut back, 1 base at V and 7 bases at J, with 8 bases in the middle. There are 14 residues in the CDR3. Germline V lookup: CDR1 SEHNR, CDR2 FQNEAQ (reference sequence). For the CDR3, the DNA is TGTGCCAGCAGCTTAGTCTCGGCGAATTCACCCCTCCACTTT. Translation gives CASSLVSANSPLHF.

The sample holds a few counts of this clone. This sequence joins TRBV18 and TRBJ2-7; TRBD2 aligns across 8 bases. Trimming at V came to 4 bases and at J to 5 bases, leaving 4 bases not matched to a gene. This CDR3 has 13 amino acids. CDR1 and CDR2 from the germline V gene are KGHSH and LQKENI. The DNA of the CDR3 is TGTGCCAGCTCACGTGCGGGGGGCAACGAGCAGTACGTC. It encodes CASSRAGGNEQYV.

This clone was observed a handful of times. The chain links TRBV7-8 to TRBJ1-2; TRBD1 might be the D (5 bases). The CDR3 spans 14 residues. The germline V gene has CDR1 SGHVS and CDR2 FQNEAQ. V was trimmed by 6 bases and J by 8 bases, leaving 19 bases between them. CDR3 nucleotide sequence: TGTGCCAGCAGTCCAACGCAGGGCGCGAAAGGCTACACCTTC. Residues: CASSPTQGAKGYTF.

V is TRBV18 and J is TRBJ1-4; D not resolved. From germline, CDR1 is KGHSH and CDR2 LQKENI. V lost 6 bases, J lost 2 bases, and 7 bases lay in between. The CDR3 is 13 residues long. DNA for the CDR3: TGTGCCAGCTCGGCGGGCACTAATGAAAAACTGTTTTTT. Its protein product is CASSAGTNEKLFF.

The chain links TRBV3-1 (or the pseudogene TRBV3-2) to TRBJ1-1; no clear D gene. The CDR3 runs to 14 residues. The V gene lost 1 base and the J gene lost 3 bases, with 9 bases spanning the gap. The germline gives CDR1 LGHDT, CDR2 YNNKEL (reference sequence). The CDR3 DNA reads as TGTGCCAGCAGCCAAGGGAGAAGGGACACTGAAGCTTTCTTT. As protein: CASSQGRRDTEAFF.

The rearrangement joins TRBV7-6 to TRBJ1-2; 7 positions match TRBD1. Germline CDR1 and CDR2: SGHVS and FNYEAQ. The CDR3 contains 16 residues. The ends lost 1 base at V and 8 bases at J; junction bases unmatched: 13. The CDR3, as DNA: TGTGCCAGCAGCTTAGTTCCAGGGGGAGAGGTGGGAGGCTACACCTTC. This sequence encodes CASSLVPGGEVGGYTF.

V is TRBV7-9 and J is TRBJ2-7, with TRBD1 as a possible D gene (5 bases). The V and J ends lost 1 base and 2 bases respectively, with 9 bases between them. The CDR3 covers 14 residues. Germline V gene data show CDR1 as SEHNR and CDR2 as FQNEAQ (reference sequence). In nucleotides, the CDR3 is TGTGCCAGCAGCTTAGGTAAAGGGGCCTACGAGCAGTACGTC. Amino acids: CASSLGKGAYEQYV.

J is TRBJ2-2 and V is TRBV28; tentative D call: TRBD2 (6 bases). V lost 6 bases, J lost 0 bases, and 32 bases lay in between. Germline-derived CDR1 and CDR2 are MDHEN and SYDVKM. The CDR3 spans 22 residues. The CDR3 here is CASSPLTPTSGGVVANTGELFF. CDR3 DNA sequence: TGTGCCAGCAGCCCCTTAACCCCAACCTCCGGCGGGGTAGTAGCGAACACCGGGGAGCTGTTTTTT.

This sequence joins TRBV6-5 and TRBJ2-5; D is ambiguous. The CDR3 sequence is 16 residues long. The V gene's germline CDR1 is MNHEY and CDR2 SVGAGI. V gave up 0 bases and J gave up 6 bases, with 17 bases separating them. CDR3 protein: CASSYSVSSVSQTQYF. The CDR3 region has the DNA TGTGCCAGCAGTTACTCGGTGTCCAGTGTCTCCCAGACCCAGTACTTC.

The chain uses TRBV5-1 and TRBJ1-5; no reliable D call. V was cut by 3 bases and J by 3 bases, with 10 bases left in between. Germline CDR1 is SGHRS and CDR2 is YFSETQ. The CDR3 spans 14 residues. CDR3: CASSYGEYNQPQHF. CDR3 sequence (DNA): TGCGCCAGCAGCTACGGGGAATACAATCAGCCCCAGCATTTT.